This TCR beta chain comes out of a study of T cells in Graves' hyperthyroidism and ophthalmopathy. Study at large: Peripheral blood specimens were obtained at initial diagnosis, prior to any treatment. Study-wide findings and caveats: In blood, most of the thyroid clonotypes expanded above 0.001 were also present.

Regions amplified from RNA transcripts were the TCR beta CDR3 regions. The study used the HTBI primer set for a first-round RT-PCR of the TCR CDR3. TCRdb recomputed calls from the multiplex PCR reads with MiXCR, one row per CDR3 protein. This sample carries under 400,000 distinct CDR3 sequences, approximately 15% of them seen once, and the ten largest clones take approximately 10%. No ophthalmopathy progression within 18 months constituted stable Graves' hyperthyroidism. This clonotype was observed many times. Its specificity is unknown. Sequenced input: blood. This clonotype was sampled from a woman aged 60-75 years with Graves' hyperthyroidism.

The CDR3 coding sequence is TGTGCCAGCAGCCCTCTGCTGGGGGAGACCCAGTACTTC. It codes for CASSPLLGETQYF. The chain combines TRBV3-1 with TRBJ2-5; the D is unclear. From germline, CDR1 is LGHDT and CDR2 YNNKEL (reference sequence). Trimming cost V 4 bases and J 5 bases, with 11 bases left between them. The CDR3 consists of 13 residues.